The source of this T cell receptor (beta chain) is a study of CD8 T cells in Susac syndrome. RNA was extracted with the RNeasy kit, and a quantity of about 0.45 to 1 ug was reverse transcribed using random hexamers. Multiplex immunoSEQ PCR targeted 54 Vbeta and 13 Jbeta TCR beta segments. TCRdb re-derived calls from the immunoSEQ multiplex PCR reads in MiXCR, one entry per CDR3 protein. Altogether some 100,000 distinct CDR3 sequences are present, 90% to 96% being singletons, with the ten largest covering 0.09% to 0.1%. Sequencing of TCR beta was performed on blood CD8+ T cells and on blood CD4+ T cells. Negative isolation was applied to CD8+ and CD4+ T cells, and FACS enrichment was applied to TEMRA cells. The J segment lost 9 bases and the V segment lost 3 bases, leaving 5 bases of the junction unmatched. The CDR3 contains 12 residues. Germline CDR1 SGHRS, CDR2 YFSETQ.

V and J are TRBV5-1 and TRBJ2-5; 7 bases match TRBD1. The clonotype was recovered from a human donor in good health. Sequenced: CD4+ T cells from PBMCs. CDR3 amino acids: CASSSGQTAQYF. The CDR3 bases are TGCGCCAGCAGCTCGGGACAGACGGCCCAGTACTTC.